This T cell receptor (beta chain) was identified during a study of blood T cell repertoires in COVID-19. Study-wide background: Acute and convalescent COVID-19 specimens originated in the United States, Italy and Spain. The cDNA or gDNA used as material had been derived from T cells, B-cell-depleted T cells, or PBMCs.

This CDR3 is built from 15 residues. The germline gives CDR1 MRHNA, CDR2 SNTAGT. V lost 0 bases to trimming and J lost 2 bases, with 10 bases between them. As handled by the study authors: Amplification from reference gene primers served as the basis for estimated nucleated cell counts. Assay: immunoSEQ multiplex PCR; the TCRdb copy retains only in-frame clones and omits some. From that table come the V and J calls and clone size; the DNA was used to work out D and trimming. The data contain around 300,000 clones, approximately 90% of them singletons. The sequence was obtained from a woman aged 50 to 60 with active or convalescent COVID-19. Material: peripheral blood. V is TRBV6-4 and J is TRBJ1-2; D might be TRBD1 (5 bases). The DNA for the CDR3 is TGTGCCAGCAGTGACTCGTCCGGGGGGAACTATGGCTACACCTTC. It translates to CASSDSSGGNYGYTF.